The rows below give T cell receptor beta chains drawn from one sample of a study of blood T cells in healthy people across ages. One entry per CDR3 protein, called by TCRdb with MiXCR from the 5' RACE reads. The table includes 720,000 or so distinct CDR3 sequences, around 43% detected once. Sequenced material: blood. These receptors originate from an older man in good health. Both conserved end residues are part of each CDR3. The D gene is left open where the match is weak. Where a row states a size, it is once, few, many or the class of an expanded clone; other rows omit it.

CSASENAPSGANVLTF | TGCAGTGCTAGCGAAAATGCGCCCTCTGGGGCCAACGTCCTGACTTTC | . | . | TRBJ2-6 | TRBV20-1
CASSLMAGNTIYF | TGTGCCAGCAGCTTAATGGCGGGAAACACCATATATTTT | . | . | TRBJ1-3 | TRBV11-2
CASSPSEETQYF | TGTGCCAGCTCACCCTCGGAAGAGACCCAGTACTTC | . | . | TRBJ2-5 | TRBV18
CASSAVVGYTF | TGTGCCAGCAGTGCGGTTGTTGGCTACACCTTC | . | few | TRBJ1-2 | TRBV28
CASRKLRDTPWGDTEAFF | TGTGCCAGCAGGAAACTACGGGACACACCCTGGGGGGACACTGAAGCTTTCTTT | . | . | TRBJ1-1 | TRBV6-2/TRBV6-3
CASSQGLAGTGTQYF | TGTGCCAGCAGCCAAGGACTAGCCGGCACCGGTACGCAGTATTTT | TRBD2 | . | TRBJ2-3 | TRBV14
CASSEDRLNTEAFF | TGCGCCAGCAGTGAGGACAGGCTGAACACTGAAGCTTTCTTT | . | . | TRBJ1-1 | TRBV10-1
CASKRGQSHEQFF | TGTGCGAGCAAGCGCGGCCAGTCCCACGAGCAGTTCTTC | . | . | TRBJ2-1 | TRBV27
CASSLEHPLQPQHF | TGTGCCAGCAGCTTAGAACACCCCCTGCAGCCCCAGCATTTT | . | . | TRBJ1-5 | TRBV7-2
CASSETGQADTQYF | TGTGCCAGCAGCGAAACCGGACAGGCCGATACGCAGTATTTT | TRBD1 | many | TRBJ2-3 | TRBV28
CASNRDSPYNEQFF | TGTGCCAGCAACCGGGACAGTCCTTACAATGAGCAGTTCTTC | TRBD1 | few | TRBJ2-1 | TRBV6-1
CASRGTASRYYEQYF | TGTGCCAGCAGGGGGACCGCTAGCAGGTACTACGAGCAGTACTTC | . | . | TRBJ2-7 | TRBV6-2/TRBV6-3
CASSGQGQIQETQYF | TGTGCCAGCAGTGGACAGGGGCAGATCCAAGAGACCCAGTACTTC | TRBD1 | . | TRBJ2-5 | TRBV2
CASRAWGQGVWANVLTF | TGTGCCAGCAGAGCCTGGGGACAGGGGGTGTGGGCCAACGTCCTGACTTTC | TRBD1 | few | TRBJ2-6 | TRBV6-2/TRBV6-3
CASSLDRPVNTEAFF | TGCGCCAGCAGCTTGGACCGGCCCGTGAACACTGAAGCTTTCTTT | . | few | TRBJ1-1 | TRBV5-1
CANRVWVEAFF | TGTGCCAACAGGGTATGGGTCGAAGCTTTCTTT | . | few | TRBJ1-1 | TRBV27
CASGGTGGADTQYF | TGTGCCAGCGGCGGGACAGGGGGCGCAGATACGCAGTATTTT | TRBD1 | . | TRBJ2-3 | TRBV9
CATSREQWGEQYF | TGTGCCACCAGCAGAGAACAGTGGGGCGAGCAGTACTTC | . | . | TRBJ2-7 | TRBV15
CACRVGANVLTF | TGTGCCTGTCGGGTTGGGGCCAACGTCCTGACTTTC | . | many | TRBJ2-6 | TRBV30
CASSPWTSGVISYEQYF | TGTGCCAGCAGCCCTTGGACTAGCGGGGTGATCTCCTACGAGCAGTACTTC | TRBD2 | few | TRBJ2-7 | TRBV14
CASSALAGGRDTQYF | TGTGCCAGCAGCGCGTTAGCGGGGGGTAGAGATACGCAGTATTTT | TRBD2 | few | TRBJ2-3 | TRBV9
CASSQADYEQYF | TGTGCCAGCAGCCAAGCGGACTACGAGCAGTACTTC | . | many | TRBJ2-7 | TRBV3-1
CSVRRDRGYNEQFF | TGCAGCGTTCGTAGGGACAGGGGATACAATGAGCAGTTCTTC | TRBD1 | . | TRBJ2-1 | TRBV29-1
CASRGQGPGELFF | TGTGCCAGCAGGGGACAGGGCCCAGGGGAGCTGTTTTTT | TRBD1 | . | TRBJ2-2 | TRBV12-3/TRBV12-4
CSGRQGVSEAFF | TGCAGCGGTCGACAGGGGGTCTCTGAAGCTTTCTTT | TRBD1 | . | TRBJ1-1 | TRBV29-1
CASSPLPGAEVGNEQFF | TGTGCCAGCTCACCACTGCCCGGGGCTGAAGTTGGTAATGAGCAGTTCTTC | . | . | TRBJ2-1 | TRBV18
CASSFQNGPTDTKYF | TGTGCCAGCAGCTTCCAGAACGGACCCACAGATACGAAGTATTTT | . | . | TRBJ2-3 | TRBV7-2
CASSFLGAAQPQHF | TGTGCCAGCAGTTTTCTGGGGGCAGCTCAGCCCCAGCATTTT | . | . | TRBJ1-5 | TRBV12-3/TRBV12-4
CASTGQGTGDGYTF | TGTGCCAGCACTGGACAGGGGACTGGCGATGGCTACACCTTC | TRBD1 | . | TRBJ1-2 | TRBV28
CASRMGLGNTEAFF | TGCGCCAGCAGAATGGGGCTAGGGAACACTGAAGCTTTCTTT | . | . | TRBJ1-1 | TRBV5-1
CASSPGGTGPSTDTQYF | TGTGCCAGCAGCCCAGGGGGAACGGGACCTAGCACAGATACGCAGTATTTT | TRBD1 | once | TRBJ2-3 | TRBV7-8
CASSPVSTDTQYF | TGTGCCAGCAGCCCTGTCAGCACAGATACGCAGTATTTT | . | . | TRBJ2-3 | TRBV3-1
CASSPGGALKGDTQYF | TGTGCCAGCAGTCCCGGGGGGGCTCTTAAGGGGGATACGCAGTATTTT | TRBD2 | many | TRBJ2-3 | TRBV12-3/TRBV12-4
CARGSRGQVPSSYNEQFF | TGTGCCAGGGGATCAAGGGGGCAGGTCCCGAGCTCCTACAATGAGCAGTTCTTC | TRBD1 | few | TRBJ2-1 | TRBV12-3/TRBV12-4
CATSRDRVGGQETQYF | TGTGCCACCAGCAGAGATCGGGTCGGGGGACAAGAGACCCAGTACTTC | . | few | TRBJ2-5 | TRBV15
CASSREGGRTEAFF | TGTGCCAGCAGCCGGGAAGGGGGAAGGACTGAAGCTTTCTTT | . | few | TRBJ1-1 | TRBV7-2
CASGLRTGSPDTQYF | TGTGCTAGTGGTTTAAGAACAGGGTCCCCAGATACGCAGTATTTT | . | few | TRBJ2-3 | TRBV12-5
CASRYGVESTEAFF | TGTGCCAGCAGATACGGGGTAGAGTCCACTGAAGCTTTCTTT | . | few | TRBJ1-1 | TRBV6-2/TRBV6-3
CASSLRSREKLFF | TGTGCCAGCAGCTTACGGTCCCGCGAAAAACTGTTTTTT | . | many | TRBJ1-4 | TRBV7-6
CSAPDTSSYNEQFF | TGCAGTGCTCCAGACACAAGCTCCTACAATGAGCAGTTCTTC | . | . | TRBJ2-1 | TRBV20-1
CASSAGTSYEQYF | TGTGCCAGCAGTGCCGGGACAAGCTACGAGCAGTACTTC | . | few | TRBJ2-7 | TRBV28
CSAEGIQNTEAFF | TGCAGTGCCGAGGGCATTCAGAACACTGAAGCTTTCTTT | . | . | TRBJ1-1 | TRBV20-1
CAWSGTQGRNSPLHF | TGTGCCTGGAGCGGGACCCAGGGTAGGAATTCACCCCTCCACTTT | . | . | TRBJ1-6 | TRBV30
CSARFSSGGGYNEQFF | TGCAGTGCTAGATTCTCTAGCGGGGGGGGATACAATGAGCAGTTCTTC | TRBD2 | few | TRBJ2-1 | TRBV20-1
CASSIGVVGSYEQYF | TGTGCCAGCAGCATAGGTGTGGTAGGCTCCTACGAGCAGTACTTC | . | . | TRBJ2-7 | TRBV5-5
CASSQRLAGEPQRDTQYF | TGCGCCAGCAGCCAAAGGCTAGCGGGAGAGCCCCAGAGAGATACGCAGTATTTT | TRBD2 | . | TRBJ2-3 | TRBV4-1
CSARDGFQETQYF | TGCAGTGCTAGAGATGGGTTCCAAGAGACCCAGTACTTC | . | few | TRBJ2-5 | TRBV20-1
CASSPSLGNSDTQYF | TGTGCCAGCAGTCCATCCCTGGGTAACTCAGATACGCAGTATTTT | . | few | TRBJ2-3 | TRBV6-1
CSARDGGVQQPQHF | TGCAGTGCTAGAGATGGGGGGGTCCAGCAGCCCCAGCATTTT | . | few | TRBJ1-5 | TRBV20-1
CASSLRAGIYEQYF | TGTGCCAGCAGTTTAAGGGCAGGGATCTACGAGCAGTACTTC | . | few | TRBJ2-7 | TRBV12-3/TRBV12-4
CASSLRGGRGETQYF | TGTGCCAGCAGCTTACGGGGGGGGCGTGGGGAGACCCAGTACTTC | TRBD2 | . | TRBJ2-5 | TRBV7-2
CASRLSPYSYEQYF | TGTGCCAGCAGACTATCCCCATACTCCTACGAGCAGTACTTC | . | . | TRBJ2-7 | TRBV28